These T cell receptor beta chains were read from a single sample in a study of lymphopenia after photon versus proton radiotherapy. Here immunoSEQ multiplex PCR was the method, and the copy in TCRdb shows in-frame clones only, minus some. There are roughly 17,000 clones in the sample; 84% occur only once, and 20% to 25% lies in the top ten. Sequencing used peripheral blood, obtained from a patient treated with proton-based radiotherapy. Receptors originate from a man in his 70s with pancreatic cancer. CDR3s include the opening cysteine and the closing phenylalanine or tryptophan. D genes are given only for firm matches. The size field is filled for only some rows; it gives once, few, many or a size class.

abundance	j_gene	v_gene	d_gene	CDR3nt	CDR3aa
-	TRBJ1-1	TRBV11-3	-	TGTGCCAGCAGCCCCGAATGGCTCGGAGGGACTGAAGCTTTCTTT	CASSPEWLGGTEAFF
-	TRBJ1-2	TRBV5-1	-	TGCGCCAGCAGCTTGGCAGGAGACTATGGCTACACCTTC	CASSLAGDYGYTF
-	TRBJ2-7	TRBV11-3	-	TGTGCCAGCAGGCCGCGGGGGCAGGAGGGCGAGCAGTACTTC	CASRPRGQEGEQYF
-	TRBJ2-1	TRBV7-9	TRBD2	TGTGCCAGCAGCTCAACGACTAGCGGGAGTACTGTTGAGCAGTTCTTC	CASSSTTSGSTVEQFF
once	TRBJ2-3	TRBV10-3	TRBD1	TGTGCCATCAGAAAGGGACAGAACACAGATACGCAGTATTTT	CAIRKGQNTDTQYF
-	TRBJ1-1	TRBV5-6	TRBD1	TGTGCCAGCAGCTTGCTCCCCGGGACAGACACTGAAGCTTTCTTT	CASSLLPGTDTEAFF
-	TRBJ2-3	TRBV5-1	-	TGCGCCAGCGCTGGGGGGGCGGATACGCAGTATTTT	CASAGGADTQYF
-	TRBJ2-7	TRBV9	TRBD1	TGTGCCAGCAGCGTTTCAACAGGGGGCCCCTCGTTTGAGCAGTACTTC	CASSVSTGGPSFEQYF
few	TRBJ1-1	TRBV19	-	TGTGCCAGTGTCGTCGGGGGGAGGTACACTGAAGCTTTCTTT	CASVVGGRYTEAFF
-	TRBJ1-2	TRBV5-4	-	TGTGCCAGCAGTTCCCATACCCAGGGCTATGGCTACACCTTC	CASSSHTQGYGYTF
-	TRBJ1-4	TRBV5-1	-	TGCGCCAGCAGCTCAGGTACCGGGGCGGAAAAACTGTTTTTT	CASSSGTGAEKLFF
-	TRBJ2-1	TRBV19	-	TGTGCCAGTAGTGTTAGCGGAGCCCCGAATGAGCAGTTCTTC	CASSVSGAPNEQFF
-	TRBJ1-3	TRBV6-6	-	TGTGCCAGCGGCCGAGAGGCGTGGGGAAACACCATATATTTT	CASGREAWGNTIYF
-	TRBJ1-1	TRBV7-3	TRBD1	TGTGCCAGCAGACCGACAGGGCGGAACACTGAAGCTTTCTTT	CASRPTGRNTEAFF
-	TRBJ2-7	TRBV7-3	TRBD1	TGTGCCAGCAGCGCCTCGGGACAGGGCCCCTACGAGCAGTACTTC	CASSASGQGPYEQYF
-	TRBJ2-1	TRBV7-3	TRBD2	TGCGCCAGCAGCTTAAATCCCCAGGGACTAGCGGCCGGCGAGCAGTTCTTC	CASSLNPQGLAAGEQFF
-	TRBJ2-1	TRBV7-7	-	TGTGCCAGCAGCTTATCTGGGGTGGGAAACAATGAGCAGTTCTTC	CASSLSGVGNNEQFF
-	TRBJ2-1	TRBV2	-	TGTGCCAGCAGTGTTCAGCCCTCCTACAATGAGCAGTTCTTC	CASSVQPSYNEQFF
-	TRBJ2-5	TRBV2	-	TGTGCCAGCAGCCCACGGACTCAAGAGACCCAGTACTTC	CASSPRTQETQYF
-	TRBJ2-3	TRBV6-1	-	TGTGCCAGCAGTGAACCCTGGGGGGCGGATACGCAGTATTTT	CASSEPWGADTQYF
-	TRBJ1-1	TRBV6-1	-	TGTGCCAGCAGTGCCCAATCGGGGGCCGGAACTGAAGCTTTCTTT	CASSAQSGAGTEAFF
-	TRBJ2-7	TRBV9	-	TGTGCCAGCAGCCCACAGGGAGCCTACGAGCAGTACTTC	CASSPQGAYEQYF
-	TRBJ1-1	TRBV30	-	TGTGCCTGGAGACAGGGATCTTTGAACACTGAAGCTTTCTTT	CAWRQGSLNTEAFF
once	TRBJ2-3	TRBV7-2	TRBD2	TGTGCCAGCAGCTATGCGGCTAGCGGGGGCCTTGTGGCAGATACGCAGTATTTT	CASSYAASGGLVADTQYF
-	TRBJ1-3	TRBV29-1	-	TGCAGCGTTGAAGATAACCGGGCCGGAAACACCATATATTTT	CSVEDNRAGNTIYF
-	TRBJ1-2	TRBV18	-	TGTGCCAGCTCACCACGGTCACAGGGTGGATATGGCTACACCTTC	CASSPRSQGGYGYTF
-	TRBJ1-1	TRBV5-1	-	TGCGCCAGCAGCTTGGTTGCCTCCCCGGGCACTGAAGCTTTCTTT	CASSLVASPGTEAFF
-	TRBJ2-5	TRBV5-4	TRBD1	TGTGCCAGCAGCCGAACAGGGGATGGGACCCAGTACTTC	CASSRTGDGTQYF
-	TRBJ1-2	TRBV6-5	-	TGTGCCAGCAGTTCAGGGCGCTGGAATGGCTACACCTTC	CASSSGRWNGYTF
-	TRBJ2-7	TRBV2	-	TGTGCCAGCAGTGATGCGTCCTACGAGCAGTACTTC	CASSDASYEQYF
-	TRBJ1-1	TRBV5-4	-	TGTGCCAGCAGCTTGGGTCCGGCCGAAGCTTTCTTT	CASSLGPAEAFF
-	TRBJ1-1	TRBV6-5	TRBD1	TGTGCCACCACAGGGGGATCCACTGAAGCTTTCTTT	CATTGGSTEAFF
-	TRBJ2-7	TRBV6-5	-	TGTGCCAGCAGTTACCGTAAACTGGGGGGTGAGCAGTACTTC	CASSYRKLGGEQYF
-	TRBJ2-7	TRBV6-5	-	TGTGCCAGCAGTCCGGCCGTGTCGAAGCACTACGAGCAGTACTTC	CASSPAVSKHYEQYF
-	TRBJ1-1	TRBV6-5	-	TGTGCCAGCAGTTACTCCAGGGTGACTGAAGCTTTCTTT	CASSYSRVTEAFF
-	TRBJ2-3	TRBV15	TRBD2	TGTGCCACCAGCCGCTCAGGACTAGCGTCTGCAGATACGCAGTATTTT	CATSRSGLASADTQYF
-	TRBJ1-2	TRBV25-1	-	TGTGCCAGCAGTACCGCCGGGACATATAACTATGGCTACACCTTC	CASSTAGTYNYGYTF
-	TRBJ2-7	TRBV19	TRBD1	TGTGCCAGTAGTCAATGGACAGGGTACGACGAGCAGTACTTC	CASSQWTGYDEQYF
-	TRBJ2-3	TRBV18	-	TGTGCCAGCTCACCTCAGGGGCGATCAGATACGCAGTATTTT	CASSPQGRSDTQYF
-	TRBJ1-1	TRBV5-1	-	TGCGCCAGCAGCTTGACAGGGAGCACTGAAGCTTTCTTT	CASSLTGSTEAFF
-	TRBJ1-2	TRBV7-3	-	TGTGCCAGCAGTCCCAACCCTGGGGGGCAAGGCTACACCTTC	CASSPNPGGQGYTF
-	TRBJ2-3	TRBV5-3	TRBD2	TGTGCCAGAAGCTTGGTGGGACTAGCAGTGCTTTACACTAGCACAGATACGCAGTATTTT	CARSLVGLAVLYTSTDTQYF
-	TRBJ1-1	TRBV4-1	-	TGCGCCAGCAGCCAACCATTGGGGGCAATCGCTTTCTTT	CASSQPLGAIAFF
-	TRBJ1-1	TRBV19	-	TGTGCCAGTAGTATACAGGGGACGACGAACACTGAAGCTTTCTTT	CASSIQGTTNTEAFF
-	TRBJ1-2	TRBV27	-	TGTGCCAGCAGTTTATCCCAGGGCTCCTACTATGGCTACACCTTC	CASSLSQGSYYGYTF
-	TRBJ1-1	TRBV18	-	TGTGCCAGCTCACCACCCGGAAGGAGAGATAACACTGAAGCTTTCTTT	CASSPPGRRDNTEAFF
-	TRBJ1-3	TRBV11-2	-	TGTGCCAGCAGCTCCCCAGGCGGGTCCCGTCTCGGAAACACCATATATTTT	CASSSPGGSRLGNTIYF
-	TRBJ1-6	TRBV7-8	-	TGTGCCAGCAGCTTAGGGAATTCACCCCTCCACTTT	CASSLGNSPLHF
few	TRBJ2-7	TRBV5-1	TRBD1	TGCGCCAGCAGCTCGGGACAGACCTCAACGTCCTACGAGCAGTACTTC	CASSSGQTSTSYEQYF
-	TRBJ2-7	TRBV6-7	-	TGTGCCAGCAGTTACTCCCCCACGGAATACGAGCAGTACTTC	CASSYSPTEYEQYF
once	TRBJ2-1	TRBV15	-	TGTGCCACCCTCGCCGGGGGATCCTACAATGAGCAGTTCTTC	CATLAGGSYNEQFF
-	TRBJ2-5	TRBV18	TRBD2	TGTGCCAGCTCACCACAAATAGCGGGCGGAAATCAAGAGACCCAGTACTTC	CASSPQIAGGNQETQYF
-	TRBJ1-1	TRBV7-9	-	TGTGCCAGCAGCCCCCGGGTATACACTGAAGCTTTCTTT	CASSPRVYTEAFF
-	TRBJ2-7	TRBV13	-	TGTGCCAGCAGCTTAGGTCAAGCGCACGAGCAGTACTTC	CASSLGQAHEQYF